The present T cell receptor beta chain was sequenced within a study of blood T cells in healthy people across ages. Approximately 9.4 milliliters was the volume of peripheral blood drawn from each donor. Samples each yielded at least 6 micrograms of total RNA. A sample-barcoded 5' primer and a J-beta primer mix were used in a second PCR of about 6 to 12 cycles. TCRdb redid the calling of the 5' RACE reads with MiXCR, one entry per CDR3 protein. Among about 780,000 distinct CDR3 sequences, roughly 25% were seen once, and the ten largest hold 3%. This clonotype was seen only a few times. This CDR3 is built from 14 residues. In germline, CDR1 is MDHEN, CDR2 SYDVKM. V was shortened by 6 bases and J by 2 bases, with 11 bases between the two germline ends. This sample was also put to use in a study of T cells of mothers and their children. From that paper: Donation was provided by three healthy Caucasian mothers along with their six children.

This chain joins TRBV28 and TRBJ1-5; tentatively, D is TRBD1 (5 bases). Sequencing was done on a sample of blood. The TCR comes from a boy aged 5-17 years in good health. The CDR3 DNA reads TGTGCCAGCAGACCCGAAGGGGGCAATCAGCCCCAGCATTTT. Translated, it gives CASRPEGGNQPQHF.